These T cell receptor beta chains were read from a single sample in a study of lymphopenia after photon versus proton radiotherapy. The repertoire was sequenced with immunoSEQ multiplex PCR; TCRdb's copy has only in-frame clones and lacks some. Of around 70,000 clones listed, roughly 90% are singletons. This specimen was peripheral blood, taken from a patient treated with photon-based radiotherapy. These receptors were taken from a woman aged 65 to 85 with pancreatic cancer. The CDR3 runs from the conserved cysteine through the conserved F or W. D genes are given only for firm matches. The size of a clone is reported for some rows only, either as once, few or many, or as a class for expanded clones.

>TRBJ2-1|TRBD1|TRBV2|.
CASRGQGALYNEQFF
TGTGCCAGCAGAGGACAGGGGGCCCTCTACAATGAGCAGTTCTTC
>TRBJ2-5|.|TRBV5-4|.
CASSFGRSQETQYF
TGTGCCAGCAGCTTCGGCCGCTCCCAAGAGACCCAGTACTTC
>TRBJ2-5|.|TRBV28|.
CASSSSFWASKSRETQYF
TGTGCCAGCAGTTCCTCTTTCTGGGCTTCTAAATCAAGGGAGACCCAGTACTTC
>TRBJ1-2|TRBD1|TRBV29-1|many
CSVTGTGGFGYTF
TGCAGCGTCACCGGGACAGGGGGTTTTGGCTACACCTTC
>TRBJ1-5|.|TRBV19|.
CASSQGRHQPQHF
TGTGCCAGTAGCCAGGGGAGGCATCAGCCCCAGCATTTT
>TRBJ2-7|.|TRBV4-3|.
CASSQDSRGGTYEQYF
TGCGCCAGCAGCCAAGATTCCCGGGGCGGTACCTACGAGCAGTACTTC
>TRBJ1-5|.|TRBV27|once
CASRSGVVDNQPQHF
TGTGCCAGCAGGAGTGGGGTCGTTGACAATCAGCCCCAGCATTTT
>TRBJ1-6|.|TRBV10-2|.
CASSEVKGNSPLHF
TGCGCCAGCAGTGAGGTTAAGGGAAATTCACCCCTCCACTTT
>TRBJ2-5|TRBD2|TRBV7-8|.
CASSPRRNQLAGMETQYF
TGTGCCAGCAGCCCACGACGGAACCAACTAGCGGGAATGGAGACCCAGTACTTC
>TRBJ2-1|TRBD2|TRBV28|.
CASTDRPGLAGLTDEQFF
TGTGCCAGCACTGACCGACCGGGACTAGCGGGCCTCACTGATGAGCAGTTCTTC
>TRBJ2-7|.|TRBV21-1|.
CASSKDGGSQLYEQYF
TGTGCCAGCAGCAAAGATGGCGGCAGCCAACTCTACGAGCAGTACTTC
>TRBJ2-7|TRBD1|TRBV6-1|.
CASRLGQSSYEQYF
TGTGCCAGCCGATTGGGACAGAGCTCCTACGAGCAGTACTTC
>TRBJ2-5|.|TRBV28|few
CASSSRRASRQETQYF
TGTGCCAGCAGTTCCCGCCGGGCTAGCCGACAAGAGACCCAGTACTTC
>TRBJ1-4|TRBD1|TRBV5-8|.
CASSKGQSNEKLFF
TGTGCCAGCAGCAAGGGACAGAGTAATGAAAAACTGTTTTTT
>TRBJ2-1|.|TRBV7-6|.
CASSLRTGNEQFF
TGTGCCAGCAGCTTAAGGACCGGTAATGAGCAGTTCTTC
>TRBJ2-3|.|TRBV27|once
CASTADSTDTQYF
TGTGCCAGCACCGCCGACAGCACAGATACGCAGTATTTT
>TRBJ2-3|.|TRBV10-3|.
CAISAWGDTQYF
TGTGCCATCAGTGCCTGGGGTGATACGCAGTATTTT
>TRBJ2-3|TRBD2|TRBV4-2|.
CASSQGDQALTGGADTQYF
TGTGCCAGCAGCCAAGGCGATCAGGCGCTGACGGGAGGTGCAGATACGCAGTATTTT
>TRBJ2-7|TRBD2|TRBV5-4|.
CASSPGTSGRYEQYF
TGTGCCAGCAGCCCCGGGACTAGCGGGAGGTACGAGCAGTACTTC
>TRBJ2-4|TRBD2|TRBV7-2|.
CASSLERGGRHIQYF
TGTGCCAGCAGCTTAGAGCGCGGGGGGCGACACATTCAGTACTTC
>TRBJ2-7|TRBD1|TRBV7-9|.
CASSSTTGGLWYEQYF
TGTGCCAGCAGCTCTACGACAGGGGGACTGTGGTACGAGCAGTACTTC
>TRBJ2-1|TRBD2|TRBV30|.
CAWGTIEQFF
TGTGCCTGGGGGACTATTGAGCAGTTCTTC
>TRBJ2-1|.|TRBV2|.
CASSQDHYNEQFF
TGTGCCAGCAGTCAGGACCACTACAATGAGCAGTTCTTC
>TRBJ2-3|.|TRBV11-2|.
CASTPRRVGDTQYF
TGTGCCAGCACCCCAAGGCGGGTAGGAGATACGCAGTATTTT
>TRBJ2-3|.|TRBV29-1|.
CSVARGTSTDTQYF
TGCAGCGTTGCCCGCGGGACTAGCACAGATACGCAGTATTTT
>TRBJ1-1|.|TRBV14|.
CASSTTENTEAFF
TGTGCCAGCAGCACGACAGAGAACACTGAAGCTTTCTTT
>TRBJ2-1|TRBD2|TRBV30|.
CAYSGWSYNEQFF
TGTGCCTATAGCGGGTGGTCCTACAATGAGCAGTTCTTC
>TRBJ2-3|TRBD2|TRBV5-6|.
CASSPLAGGTDTQYF
TGTGCCAGCAGCCCGCTAGCGGGAGGGACAGATACGCAGTATTTT
>TRBJ2-6|.|TRBV19|.
CASRSQSRANVLTF
TGTGCCAGTAGATCACAAAGTCGGGCCAACGTCCTGACTTTC
>TRBJ2-1|.|TRBV6-6|once
CASREGGGAGEQFF
TGTGCCAGCAGGGAGGGGGGGGGAGCAGGAGAGCAGTTCTTC
>TRBJ2-3|TRBD2|TRBV7-2|.
CASSSQAGFTDTQYF
TGTGCCAGCAGCTCCCAAGCGGGGTTCACAGATACGCAGTATTTT
>TRBJ2-2|.|TRBV5-6|.
CASSAWNTGELFF
TGTGCCAGCAGCGCATGGAATACCGGGGAGCTGTTTTTT
>TRBJ2-1|.|TRBV7-9|.
CASSSPRLVGNNEQFF
TGTGCCAGCAGCTCCCCACGACTAGTAGGAAACAATGAGCAGTTCTTC
>TRBJ2-2|.|TRBV7-8|.
CASSFLRLMTGELFF
TGTGCCAGCAGCTTCTTACGTCTTATGACCGGGGAGCTGTTTTTT
>TRBJ1-5|.|TRBV9|.
CASSGGNSFNQPQHF
TGTGCCAGCAGCGGCGGGAACAGCTTTAATCAGCCCCAGCATTTT
>TRBJ2-3|.|TRBV5-4|.
CASSPPGDTQYF
TGTGCCAGCAGCCCCCCCGGAGATACGCAGTATTTT
>TRBJ2-5|.|TRBV15|.
CATSRPGAGAVWETQYF
TGTGCCACCAGCAGACCCGGGGCAGGGGCGGTTTGGGAGACCCAGTACTTC
>TRBJ1-2|.|TRBV14|.
CASSRDPGYGYTF
TGTGCCAGCAGCCGGGACCCCGGGTATGGCTACACCTTC
>TRBJ2-7|TRBD2|TRBV7-3|.
CASSLNGRLAGYDEQYF
TGTGCCAGCAGCTTAAATGGGCGACTAGCGGGATACGACGAGCAGTACTTC
>TRBJ1-1|.|TRBV5-1|.
CASSLVTMNTEAFF
TGCGCCAGCAGCTTGGTTACTATGAACACTGAAGCTTTCTTT
>TRBJ1-1|TRBD1|TRBV7-9|.
CASSLDRRTGEAFF
TGTGCCAGCAGCTTAGATAGGCGGACAGGGGAAGCTTTCTTT
>TRBJ2-1|TRBD2|TRBV4-1|.
CASSQTLGLVLEQFF
TGCGCCAGCAGCCAAACCTTGGGACTAGTCCTTGAGCAGTTCTTC
>TRBJ1-3|.|TRBV4-1|.
CASSQESTIGNTIYF
TGCGCCAGCAGCCAAGAATCCACTATCGGAAACACCATATATTTT
>TRBJ2-1|.|TRBV7-8|.
CASSNRDSYNEQFF
TGTGCCAGCAGCAACCGGGACTCCTACAATGAGCAGTTCTTC
>TRBJ2-3|.|TRBV19|.
CASSTSAGTRTDTQYF
TGTGCCAGTAGTACCTCGGCGGGTACCCGCACAGATACGCAGTATTTT
>TRBJ2-5|.|TRBV29-1|.
CSVKLSVETQYF
TGCAGCGTTAAACTTAGCGTGGAGACCCAGTACTTC
>TRBJ2-1|.|TRBV7-2|.
CASSFDEGGEQFF
TGTGCCAGCAGCTTTGACGAGGGGGGTGAGCAGTTCTTC
>TRBJ2-1|TRBD2|TRBV19|once
CASSHPGGSFYEQFF
TGTGCCAGTAGCCACCCTGGCGGGAGTTTCTATGAGCAGTTCTTC